This T cell receptor beta chain was retrieved from a study of cytomegalovirus exposure and HLA in healthy donors. CDR3 length: 14 residues. J lost 6 bases, V lost 8 bases, and 10 bases had no gene match. CDR1 and CDR2 (germline): MNHEY, SMNVEV (reference sequence). This clone was observed once. PCR was performed using 60 Vbeta and 13 Jbeta primers. Data came from immunoSEQ multiplex PCR; TCRdb stores just in-frame clones and leaves some out. In the table there are 85,000 to 110,000 clones, 65% to 85% of which are singletons. The TCR comes from a man in his fifties in good health and CMV-seropositive. The J gene is TRBJ2-1, the V gene TRBV27; 7 bases map to TRBD1. Sequencing was performed on PBMCs. The CDR3 region is CASEVYRGTNEQFF. The CDR3, as DNA: TGTGCCAGCGAAGTTTACAGGGGAACCAATGAGCAGTTCTTC.